A selection of T cell receptor beta chains follows, all from one sample in a study of immune evolution from preneoplasia to lung adenocarcinoma. TCRdb's table, derived via immunoSEQ multiplex PCR, lists solely in-frame clones and lacks some. The table shows tens of thousands of clones, with 70% to 80% occurring only once. The sequencing input was FFPE invasive lung adenocarcinoma tissue. The receptors shown here come from a person aged 55-75 years with lung adenocarcinoma. The CDR3 runs from the conserved cysteine through the conserved F or W. A D gene is named only where the DNA matches it firmly. Size values are once, few and many counts, or a class for expanded clones, and some rows have none.

abundance,v_gene,j_gene,d_gene,CDR3nt,CDR3aa
NA,TRBV18,TRBJ2-3,NA,TGTGCCAGCTCACAGTCTCTCACAGATACGCAGTATTTT,CASSQSLTDTQYF
NA,TRBV7-2,TRBJ1-5,NA,TGTGCCAGCAGCTTAACCAGGGGTCAGCCCCAGCATTTT,CASSLTRGQPQHF
NA,TRBV28,TRBJ2-5,NA,TGTGCCAGCGGAGTGGGGGGGGCAGGGGAGACCCAGTACTTC,CASGVGGAGETQYF
NA,TRBV11-2,TRBJ1-1,NA,TGTGCCAGCAGTACTGACTGGGGGAACACTGAAGCTTTCTTT,CASSTDWGNTEAFF
NA,TRBV30,TRBJ2-1,TRBD2,TGTGCCTGGAGTGTACTAGCGGGAGAAAGGAATGAGCAGTTCTTC,CAWSVLAGERNEQFF
NA,TRBV15,TRBJ1-5,NA,TGTGCCACCAGCAGACGCTCTCAGCCCCAGCATTTT,CATSRRSQPQHF
once,TRBV2,TRBJ1-2,NA,TGTGCCAGCAGTGAAGCAATCGGAGGCTATGGCTACACCTTC,CASSEAIGGYGYTF
NA,TRBV7-2,TRBJ2-2,TRBD2,TGTGCCAGCAGCTTAGGCCTAGCGGGAGCAACCGGGGAGCTGTTTTTT,CASSLGLAGATGELFF
NA,TRBV21-1,TRBJ2-2,NA,TGTGCCAGCAGCAAAAGCTGCAGGGGAAGTAACACCGGGGAGCTGTTTTTT,CASSKSCRGSNTGELFF
NA,TRBV6-1,TRBJ1-1,NA,TGTGCCAGCAGTGCCGGATCTGGGCTAGCGAACACTGAAGCTTTCTTT,CASSAGSGLANTEAFF
NA,TRBV2,TRBJ2-1,NA,TGTGCCAGCACTGGGGGGGCCAGGGTCAATGAGCAGTTCTTC,CASTGGARVNEQFF
NA,TRBV19,TRBJ2-7,TRBD2,TGTGCCAGTAGTCCCATAGCGGGCTCACCTTACGAGCAGTACTTC,CASSPIAGSPYEQYF
NA,TRBV10-2,TRBJ1-1,NA,TGCGCCAGCAGTGAGTCCTGGAGCGGGGGATACACTGAAGCTTTCTTT,CASSESWSGGYTEAFF
NA,TRBV28,TRBJ1-2,NA,TGTGCCAGCAGTTCAGCCTTTGGAGGCTACACCTTC,CASSSAFGGYTF
NA,TRBV7-2,TRBJ1-2,NA,TGTGCCAGCAGCGCGGGACGGACGAGAAATGGCTACACCTTC,CASSAGRTRNGYTF
NA,TRBV9,TRBJ2-3,NA,TGTGCCAGCAGCGTAGTGGGGAGGAGCGATACGCAGTATTTT,CASSVVGRSDTQYF
NA,TRBV29-1,TRBJ1-2,TRBD1,TGCAGCGTGCGGACAGGGGAGTTTGGCTACACCTTC,CSVRTGEFGYTF
NA,TRBV28,TRBJ2-7,TRBD2,TGTGCCAGCAGTTTATATGGGGGAGGGCAAAAAGAGCAGTACTTC,CASSLYGGGQKEQYF
medium-sized,TRBV14,TRBJ2-7,TRBD2,TGTGCCAGCAGCCCGGGACTAGCGTACGAGCAGTACTTC,CASSPGLAYEQYF
NA,TRBV6-6,TRBJ1-5,NA,TGTGCCAGCAGACGGACAGCGGACCAGGATCAGCCCCAGCATTTT,CASRRTADQDQPQHF
NA,TRBV7-9,TRBJ2-1,TRBD2,TGTGCCAGCACTCGGACTAGCGGCTACAATGAGCAGTTCTTC,CASTRTSGYNEQFF
once,TRBV5-1,TRBJ1-1,NA,TGCGCCAGCAGCTTGGTGTGGGCAGGGCAGGGCACTGAAGCTTTCTTT,CASSLVWAGQGTEAFF
NA,TRBV7-7,TRBJ2-1,NA,TGTGCCAGCAGCTTATTTAATGGTAATGAGCAGTTCTTC,CASSLFNGNEQFF
NA,TRBV6-1,TRBJ2-5,NA,TGTGCCAGCAGTGATCCAGGAGGGTCCAAAGAGACCCAGTACTTC,CASSDPGGSKETQYF
few,TRBV7-2,TRBJ1-1,NA,TGTGCCAGCAGCTTCGGGCCGACTGAAGCTTTCTTT,CASSFGPTEAFF
NA,TRBV28,TRBJ2-2,NA,TGTGCCAGCAGTTCCTTGGGGGGCTACACCGGGGAGCTGTTTTTT,CASSSLGGYTGELFF
NA,TRBV5-8,TRBJ2-2,TRBD1,TGTGCCAGCAGACACCGGGACAGAAACACCGGGGAGCTGTTTTTT,CASRHRDRNTGELFF
NA,TRBV18,TRBJ2-7,TRBD1,TGTGCCAGCTCACCGACCCCAGGGGGTGGGTACTTC,CASSPTPGGGYF
NA,TRBV28,TRBJ2-7,NA,TGTGCCAGCGGTCACGGCTACGAGCAGTACTTC,CASGHGYEQYF
NA,TRBV5-1,TRBJ1-1,NA,TGCGCCAGCAGCTTGGCCGGCGGGTTGAACACTGAAGCTTTCTTT,CASSLAGGLNTEAFF
NA,TRBV7-9,TRBJ1-5,NA,TGTGCCAGCAGCGGGAATAGCAATCAGCCCCAGCATTTT,CASSGNSNQPQHF
NA,TRBV4-1,TRBJ1-1,TRBD1,TGCGCCAGCAGCCTTCTTGGACAGGGGATAGGCACTGAAGCTTTCTTT,CASSLLGQGIGTEAFF
once,TRBV18,TRBJ2-5,TRBD2,TGTGCCAGCTCACCGGGACTAGCGCCAGAGACCCAGTACTTC,CASSPGLAPETQYF
NA,TRBV28,TRBJ2-5,TRBD2,TGTGCCAGCAGTTTGCCTACTAGCGGCCAAGAGACCCAGTACTTC,CASSLPTSGQETQYF
NA,TRBV11-3,TRBJ2-7,NA,TGTGCCAGCAGCGTCCAAGAGGGAGGGGGTTCCTACGAGCAGTACTTC,CASSVQEGGGSYEQYF
NA,TRBV10-2,TRBJ2-2,NA,TGCGCCAGCAGACTCCTACCGCGAGCGGCGGGTAGGAACACCGGGGAGCTGTTTTTT,CASRLLPRAAGRNTGELFF
NA,TRBV27,TRBJ2-3,NA,TGTGCCAGCAGTTTATCTATCACAGATACGCAGTATTTT,CASSLSITDTQYF
NA,TRBV5-6,TRBJ2-1,TRBD2,TGTGCCAGCAGCTTTGGACTAGCGGGATACAATGAGCAGTTCTTC,CASSFGLAGYNEQFF
NA,TRBV7-3,TRBJ1-2,TRBD1,TGTGCCAGCAGCTCCGGGACAGGGAACTATGGCTACACCTTC,CASSSGTGNYGYTF
NA,TRBV29-1,TRBJ1-2,NA,TGCAGCGCCGGACAAAACTATGGCTACACCTTC,CSAGQNYGYTF
NA,TRBV2,TRBJ1-3,NA,TGTGCCAGCCGGACGGAGCCCTCTGGAAACACCATATATTTT,CASRTEPSGNTIYF
NA,TRBV29-1,TRBJ1-1,NA,TGCAGCGTTGGCAAAACGACAGCAATGAACACTGAAGCTTTCTTT,CSVGKTTAMNTEAFF
NA,TRBV5-1,TRBJ1-2,TRBD1,TGCGCCAGCAGCTTGGCGGCTACAGGGGAGTTTGGCTACACCTTC,CASSLAATGEFGYTF
NA,TRBV21-1,TRBJ1-2,NA,TGTGCCAGCGGTCAGGGGTGCGACTATGGCTACACCTTC,CASGQGCDYGYTF
NA,TRBV7-6,TRBJ2-5,NA,TGTGCCAGCAGCTTAGCAGAGACCCAGTACTTC,CASSLAETQYF
NA,TRBV7-9,TRBJ2-7,NA,TGTGCCAGCAGCTTAAAGGCGAACGAGCAGTACTTC,CASSLKANEQYF
few,TRBV5-1,TRBJ2-6,NA,TGCGCCAGCAGCCTACAGGCGGAGGCCAACGTCCTGACTTTC,CASSLQAEANVLTF
few,TRBV29-1,TRBJ1-1,NA,TGCAGCGTTCTCATAGGGGAGGGCACTGAAGCTTTCTTT,CSVLIGEGTEAFF